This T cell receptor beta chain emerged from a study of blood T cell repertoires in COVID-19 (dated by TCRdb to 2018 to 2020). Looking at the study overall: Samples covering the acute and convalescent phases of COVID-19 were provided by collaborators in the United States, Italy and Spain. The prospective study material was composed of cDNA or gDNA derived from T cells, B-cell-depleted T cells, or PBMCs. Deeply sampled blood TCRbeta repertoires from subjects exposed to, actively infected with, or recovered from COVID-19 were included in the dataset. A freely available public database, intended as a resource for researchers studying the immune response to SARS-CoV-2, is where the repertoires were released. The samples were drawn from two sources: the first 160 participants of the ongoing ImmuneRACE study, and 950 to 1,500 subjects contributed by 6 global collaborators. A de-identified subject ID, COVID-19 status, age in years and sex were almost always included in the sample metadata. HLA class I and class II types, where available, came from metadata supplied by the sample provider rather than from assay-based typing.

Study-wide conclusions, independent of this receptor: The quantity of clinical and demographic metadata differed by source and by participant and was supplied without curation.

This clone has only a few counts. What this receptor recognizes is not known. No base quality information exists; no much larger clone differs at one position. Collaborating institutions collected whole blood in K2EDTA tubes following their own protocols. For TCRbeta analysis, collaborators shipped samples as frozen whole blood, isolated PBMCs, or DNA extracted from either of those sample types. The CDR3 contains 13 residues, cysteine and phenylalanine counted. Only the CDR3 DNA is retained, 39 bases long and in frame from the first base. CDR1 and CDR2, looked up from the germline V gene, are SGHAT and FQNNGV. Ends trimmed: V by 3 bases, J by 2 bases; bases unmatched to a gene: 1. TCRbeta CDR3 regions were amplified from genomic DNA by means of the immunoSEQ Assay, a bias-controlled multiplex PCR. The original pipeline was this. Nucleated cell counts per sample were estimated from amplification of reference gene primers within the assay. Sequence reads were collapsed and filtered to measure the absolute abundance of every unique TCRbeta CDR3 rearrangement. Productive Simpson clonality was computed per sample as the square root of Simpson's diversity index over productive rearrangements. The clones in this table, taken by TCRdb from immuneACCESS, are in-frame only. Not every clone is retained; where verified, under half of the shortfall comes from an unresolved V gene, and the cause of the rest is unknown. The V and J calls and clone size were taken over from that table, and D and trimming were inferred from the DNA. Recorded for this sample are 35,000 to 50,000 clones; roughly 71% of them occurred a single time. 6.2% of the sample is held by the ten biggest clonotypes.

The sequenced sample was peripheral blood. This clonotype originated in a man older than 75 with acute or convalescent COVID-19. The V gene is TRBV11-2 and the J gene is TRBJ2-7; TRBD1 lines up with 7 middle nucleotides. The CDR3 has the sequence CASSFGQAYEQYF. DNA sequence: TGTGCCAGCAGCTTCGGACAGGCCTACGAGCAGTACTTC.